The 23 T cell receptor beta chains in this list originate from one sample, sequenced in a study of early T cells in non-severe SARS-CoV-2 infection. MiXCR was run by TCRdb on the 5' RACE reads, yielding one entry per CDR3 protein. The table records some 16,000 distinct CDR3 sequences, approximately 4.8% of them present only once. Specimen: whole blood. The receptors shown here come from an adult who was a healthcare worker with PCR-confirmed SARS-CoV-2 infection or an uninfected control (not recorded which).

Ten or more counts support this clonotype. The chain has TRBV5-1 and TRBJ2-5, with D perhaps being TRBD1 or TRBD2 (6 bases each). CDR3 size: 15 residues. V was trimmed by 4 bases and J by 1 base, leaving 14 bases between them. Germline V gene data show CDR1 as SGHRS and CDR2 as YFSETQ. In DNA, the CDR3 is TGCGCCAGCAGCGGGCGACGGGGGCTCCAAGAGACCCAGTACTTC. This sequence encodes CASSGRRGLQETQYF.

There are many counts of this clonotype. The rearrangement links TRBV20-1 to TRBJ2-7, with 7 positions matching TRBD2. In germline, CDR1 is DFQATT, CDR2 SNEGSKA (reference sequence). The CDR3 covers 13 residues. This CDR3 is CSAWGGGTYEQYF. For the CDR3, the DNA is TGCAGCGCCTGGGGGGGAGGGACCTACGAGCAGTACTTC.

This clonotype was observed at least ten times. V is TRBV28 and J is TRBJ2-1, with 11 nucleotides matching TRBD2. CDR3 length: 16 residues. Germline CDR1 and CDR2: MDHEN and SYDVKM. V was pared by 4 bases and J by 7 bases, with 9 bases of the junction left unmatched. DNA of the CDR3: TGTGCCAGCAGTTCCCCTACTAGCGGGAGAGGGAATGAGCAGTTCTTC. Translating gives CASSSPTSGRGNEQFF.

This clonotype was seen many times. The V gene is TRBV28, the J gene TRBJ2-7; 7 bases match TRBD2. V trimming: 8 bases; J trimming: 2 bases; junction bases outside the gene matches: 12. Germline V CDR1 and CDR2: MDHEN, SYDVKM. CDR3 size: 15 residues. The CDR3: CASLPLQRGPYEQYF. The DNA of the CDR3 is TGTGCCAGCCTTCCTCTTCAGCGGGGCCCCTACGAGCAGTACTTC. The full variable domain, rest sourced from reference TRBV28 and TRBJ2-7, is DVKVTQSSRYLVKRTGEKVFLECVQDMDHENMFWYRQDPGLGLRLIYFSYDVKMKEKGDIPEGYSVSREKKERFSLILESASTNQTSMYLCASLPLQRGPYEQYFGPGTRLTVT.

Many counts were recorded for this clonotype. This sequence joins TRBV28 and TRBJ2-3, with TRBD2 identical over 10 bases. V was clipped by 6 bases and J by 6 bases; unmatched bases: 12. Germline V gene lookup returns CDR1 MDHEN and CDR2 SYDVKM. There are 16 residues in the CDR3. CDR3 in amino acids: CASSTASGSSFDTQYF. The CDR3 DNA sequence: TGTGCCAGCAGCACAGCTAGCGGGAGTTCGTTTGATACGCAGTATTTT.

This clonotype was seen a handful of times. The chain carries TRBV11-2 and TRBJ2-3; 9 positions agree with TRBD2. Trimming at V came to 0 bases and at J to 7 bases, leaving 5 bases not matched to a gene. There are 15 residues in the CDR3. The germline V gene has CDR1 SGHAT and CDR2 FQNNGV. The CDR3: CASSLEAGGTNTQYF. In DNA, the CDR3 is TGTGCCAGCAGCTTAGAAGCGGGAGGTACGAATACGCAGTATTTT.

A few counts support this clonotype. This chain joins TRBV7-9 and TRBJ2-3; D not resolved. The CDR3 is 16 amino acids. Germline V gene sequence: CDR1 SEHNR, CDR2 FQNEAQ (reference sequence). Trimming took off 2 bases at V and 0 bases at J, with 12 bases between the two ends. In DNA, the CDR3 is TGTGCCAGCAGCTTACCCGTTAGAGCTAGCACAGATACGCAGTATTTT. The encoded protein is CASSLPVRASTDTQYF.

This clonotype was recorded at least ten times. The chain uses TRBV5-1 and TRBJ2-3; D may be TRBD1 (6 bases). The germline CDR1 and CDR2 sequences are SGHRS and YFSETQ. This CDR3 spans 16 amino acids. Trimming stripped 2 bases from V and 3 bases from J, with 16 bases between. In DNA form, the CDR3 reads TGCGCCAGCAGCTTACAGGGTGGTGGTTCAACAGATACGCAGTATTTT. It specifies CASSLQGGGSTDTQYF.

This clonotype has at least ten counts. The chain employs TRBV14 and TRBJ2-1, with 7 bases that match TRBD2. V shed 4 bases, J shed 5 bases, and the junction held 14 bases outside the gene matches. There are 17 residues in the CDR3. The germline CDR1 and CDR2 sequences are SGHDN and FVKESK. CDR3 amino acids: CASSRISGTTTNNEQFF. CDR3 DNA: TGTGCCAGCAGCCGTATCTCCGGGACTACAACAAACAATGAGCAGTTCTTC.

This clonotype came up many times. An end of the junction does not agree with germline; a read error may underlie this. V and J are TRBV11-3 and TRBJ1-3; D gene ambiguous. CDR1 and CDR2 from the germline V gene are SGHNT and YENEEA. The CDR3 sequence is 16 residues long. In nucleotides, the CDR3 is TGTGCCAGCAGCTTAGAGGGGTGCAGCTCTGAAAACACCATATATTTT. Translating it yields CASSLEGCSSENTIYF.

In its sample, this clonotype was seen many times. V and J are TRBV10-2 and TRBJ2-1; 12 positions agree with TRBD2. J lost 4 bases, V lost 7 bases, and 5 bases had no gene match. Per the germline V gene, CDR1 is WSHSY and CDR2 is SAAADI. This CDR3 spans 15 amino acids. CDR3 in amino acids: CASTQLAGGYNEQFF. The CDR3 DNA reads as TGCGCCAGCACCCAACTAGCGGGAGGATACAATGAGCAGTTCTTC.

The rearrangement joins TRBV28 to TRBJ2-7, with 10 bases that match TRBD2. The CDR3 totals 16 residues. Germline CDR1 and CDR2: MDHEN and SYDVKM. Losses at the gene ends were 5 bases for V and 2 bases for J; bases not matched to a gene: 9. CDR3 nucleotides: TGTGCCAGCAGTCCATTCCTAGCGGGAGTAACCTACGAGCAGTACTTC. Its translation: CASSPFLAGVTYEQYF.

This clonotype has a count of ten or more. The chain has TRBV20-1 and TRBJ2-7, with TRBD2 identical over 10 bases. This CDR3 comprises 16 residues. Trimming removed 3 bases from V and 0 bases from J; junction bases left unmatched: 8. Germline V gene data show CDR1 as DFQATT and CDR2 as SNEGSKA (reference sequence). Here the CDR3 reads CSARSSGRPFSYEQYF. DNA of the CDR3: TGCAGTGCTAGGTCTAGCGGGAGACCTTTCTCCTACGAGCAGTACTTC.

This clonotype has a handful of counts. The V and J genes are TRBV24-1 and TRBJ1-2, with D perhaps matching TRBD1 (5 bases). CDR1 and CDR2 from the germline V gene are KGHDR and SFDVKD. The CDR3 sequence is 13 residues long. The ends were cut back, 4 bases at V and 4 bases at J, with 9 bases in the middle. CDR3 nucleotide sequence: TGTGCCACCAGTGAGCAGGGAGTCTATGGCTACACCTTC. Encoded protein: CATSEQGVYGYTF.

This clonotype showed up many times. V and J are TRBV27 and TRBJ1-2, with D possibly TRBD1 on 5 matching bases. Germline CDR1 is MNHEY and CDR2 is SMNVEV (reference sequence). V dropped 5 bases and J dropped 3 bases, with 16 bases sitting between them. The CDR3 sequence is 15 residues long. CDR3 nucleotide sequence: TGTGCCAGCAGTCCTCCACCCCGGGGGGACTATGGCTACACCTTC. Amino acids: CASSPPPRGDYGYTF.

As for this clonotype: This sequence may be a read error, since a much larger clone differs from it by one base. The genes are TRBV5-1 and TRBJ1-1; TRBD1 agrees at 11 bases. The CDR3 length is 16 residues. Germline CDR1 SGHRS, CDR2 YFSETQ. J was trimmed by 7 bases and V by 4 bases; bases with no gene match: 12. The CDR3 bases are TGCGCCAGCAGCATCGGACAGGGGGCGATGGGGATTGAAGCTTTCTTT. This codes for CASSIGQGAMGIEAFF.

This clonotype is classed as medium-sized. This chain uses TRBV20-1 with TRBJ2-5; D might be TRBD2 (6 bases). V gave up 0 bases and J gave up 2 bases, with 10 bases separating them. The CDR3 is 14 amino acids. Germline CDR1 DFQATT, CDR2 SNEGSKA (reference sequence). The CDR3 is CSARDQSGQETQYF. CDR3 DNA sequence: TGCAGTGCTAGAGATCAGAGCGGGCAAGAGACCCAGTACTTC.

CDR3 amino acids: CASSESLRGFSEQYF. The CDR3 region has the DNA TGTGCCAGCAGTGAATCTCTTCGGGGATTCTCCGAGCAGTACTTC. The genes are TRBV2 and TRBJ2-7; D may be TRBD2 (5 bases). The CDR3 runs to 15 residues. In germline, CDR1 is SNHLY, CDR2 FYNNEI. Trimming removed 2 bases at V and 6 bases at J, with 17 bases between.

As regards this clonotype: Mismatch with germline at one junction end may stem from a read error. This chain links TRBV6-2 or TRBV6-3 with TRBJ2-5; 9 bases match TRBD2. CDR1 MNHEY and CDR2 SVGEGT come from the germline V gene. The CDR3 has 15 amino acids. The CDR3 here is CASSYSSGTQETQYF. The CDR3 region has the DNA TGCGCCAGCAGTTATTCTAGCGGGACGCAAGAGACCCAGTACTTC.

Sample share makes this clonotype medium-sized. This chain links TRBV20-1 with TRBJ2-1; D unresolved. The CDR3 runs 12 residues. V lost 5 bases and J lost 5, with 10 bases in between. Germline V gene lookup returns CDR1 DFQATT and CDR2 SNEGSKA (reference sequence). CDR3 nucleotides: TGCAGTGCTTCGCGTTGGGACAATGAGCAGTTCTTC. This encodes CSASRWDNEQFF.

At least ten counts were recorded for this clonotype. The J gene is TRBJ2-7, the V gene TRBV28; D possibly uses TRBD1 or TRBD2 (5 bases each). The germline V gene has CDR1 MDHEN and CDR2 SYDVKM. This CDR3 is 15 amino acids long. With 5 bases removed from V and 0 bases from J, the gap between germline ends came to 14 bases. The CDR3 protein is CASSPAGTPSYEQYF. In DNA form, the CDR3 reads TGTGCCAGCAGTCCCGCCGGGACGCCCTCCTACGAGCAGTACTTC.

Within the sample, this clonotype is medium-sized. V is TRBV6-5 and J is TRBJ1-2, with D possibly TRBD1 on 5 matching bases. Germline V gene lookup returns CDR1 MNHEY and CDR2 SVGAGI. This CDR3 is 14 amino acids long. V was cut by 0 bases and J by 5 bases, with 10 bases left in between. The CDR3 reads CASSYSRGSYGYTF. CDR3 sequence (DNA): TGTGCCAGCAGTTACTCGAGGGGTTCGTATGGCTACACCTTC.

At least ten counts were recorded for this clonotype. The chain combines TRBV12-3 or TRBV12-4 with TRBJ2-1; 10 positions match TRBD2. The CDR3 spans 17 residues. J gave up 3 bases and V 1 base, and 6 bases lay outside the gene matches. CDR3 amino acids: CASSLGPGLAIYNEQFF. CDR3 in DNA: TGTGCCAGCAGTTTAGGGCCGGGACTAGCGATCTACAATGAGCAGTTCTTC.